This T cell receptor beta chain was sequenced for a study of lymphopenia after photon versus proton radiotherapy. CDR3 size: 15 residues. Germline CDR1 and CDR2: ENHRY and SYGVKD. V gave up 7 bases and J gave up 0 bases; unmatched junction bases: 5. The assay was immunoSEQ multiplex PCR, and TCRdb's table has in-frame clones only and misses some. The sample lists approximately 66,000 clones, around 88% occurring once. The source of this sequence is a man aged 40-55 years with gastric cancer. This specimen consisted of peripheral blood, obtained from a patient treated with photon-based radiotherapy. This chain uses TRBV10-3 with TRBJ2-3; TRBD2 agrees at 9 bases. In nucleotides, the CDR3 is TGTGCCATCAACCCGGCGGGGGGGAGCACAGATACGCAGTATTTT. This gives the protein CAINPAGGSTDTQYF.